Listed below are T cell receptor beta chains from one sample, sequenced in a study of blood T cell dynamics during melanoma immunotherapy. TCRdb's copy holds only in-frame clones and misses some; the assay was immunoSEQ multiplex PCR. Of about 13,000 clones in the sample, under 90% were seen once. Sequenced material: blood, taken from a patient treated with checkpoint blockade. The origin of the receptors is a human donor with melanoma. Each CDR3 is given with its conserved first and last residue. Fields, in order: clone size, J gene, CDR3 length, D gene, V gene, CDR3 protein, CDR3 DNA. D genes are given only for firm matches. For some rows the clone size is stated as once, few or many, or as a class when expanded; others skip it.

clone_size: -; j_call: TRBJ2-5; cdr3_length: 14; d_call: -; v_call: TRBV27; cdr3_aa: CASSYRQSQETQYF; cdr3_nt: TGTGCCAGCAGTTACCGACAGAGCCAAGAGACCCAGTACTTC
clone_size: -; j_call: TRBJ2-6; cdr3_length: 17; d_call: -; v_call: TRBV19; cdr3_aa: CASTMGRATSGANVLTF; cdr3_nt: TGTGCCAGTACCATGGGCAGGGCGACCTCTGGGGCCAACGTCCTGACTTTC
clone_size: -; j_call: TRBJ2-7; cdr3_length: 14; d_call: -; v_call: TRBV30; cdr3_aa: CAWRTGDISYEQYF; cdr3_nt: TGTGCCTGGAGGACTGGTGACATCTCCTACGAGCAGTACTTC
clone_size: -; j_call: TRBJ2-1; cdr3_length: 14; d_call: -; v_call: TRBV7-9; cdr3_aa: CASSSHLKYNEQFF; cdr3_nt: TGTGCCAGCAGCTCCCATCTAAAATACAATGAGCAGTTCTTC
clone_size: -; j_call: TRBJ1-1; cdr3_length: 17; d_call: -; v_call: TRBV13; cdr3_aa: CASSLGGLGVVNTEAFF; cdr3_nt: TGTGCCAGCAGCTTAGGGGGTTTGGGGGTCGTGAACACTGAAGCTTTCTTT
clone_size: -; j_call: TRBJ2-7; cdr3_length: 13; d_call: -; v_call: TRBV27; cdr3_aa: CASSMGGPYEQYF; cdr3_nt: TGTGCCAGCAGTATGGGGGGGCCCTACGAGCAGTACTTC
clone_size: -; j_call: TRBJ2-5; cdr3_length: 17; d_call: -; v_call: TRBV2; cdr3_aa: CASSDSPSEGSRETQYF; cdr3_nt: TGTGCCAGCAGCGATAGCCCTAGCGAGGGGTCCCGAGAGACCCAGTACTTC
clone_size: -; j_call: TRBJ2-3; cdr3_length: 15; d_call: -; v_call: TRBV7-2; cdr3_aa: CASSLEGSVTDTQYF; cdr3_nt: TGTGCCAGCAGCTTAGAAGGGAGTGTGACAGATACGCAGTATTTT
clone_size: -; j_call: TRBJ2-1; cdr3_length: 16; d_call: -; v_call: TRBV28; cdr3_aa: CASKRLQRAGYNEQFF; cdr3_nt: TGTGCCAGCAAGCGACTACAGCGAGCGGGCTACAATGAGCAGTTCTTC
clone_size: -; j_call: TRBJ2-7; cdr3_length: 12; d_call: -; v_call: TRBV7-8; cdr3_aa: CASSLEEYEQYF; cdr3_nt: TGTGCCAGCAGCTTAGAAGAGTACGAGCAGTACTTC
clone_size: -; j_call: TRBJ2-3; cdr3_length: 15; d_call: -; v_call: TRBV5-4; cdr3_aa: CASSSDKPGTDTQYF; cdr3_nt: TGTGCCAGCAGCTCTGACAAGCCCGGCACAGATACGCAGTATTTT
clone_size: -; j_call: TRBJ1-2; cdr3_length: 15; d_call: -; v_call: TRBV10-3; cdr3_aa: CAIYLEAGPNYGYTF; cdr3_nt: TGTGCCATCTATCTCGAGGCAGGTCCTAACTATGGCTACACCTTC
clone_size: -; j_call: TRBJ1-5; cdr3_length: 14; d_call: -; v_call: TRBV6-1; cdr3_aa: CASSEGRGGQPQHF; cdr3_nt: TGTGCCAGCAGTGAAGGGAGGGGAGGCCAGCCCCAGCATTTT
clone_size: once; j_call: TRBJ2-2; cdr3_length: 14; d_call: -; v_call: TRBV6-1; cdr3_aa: CASSGGANTGELFF; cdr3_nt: TGTGCCAGCAGTGGGGGGGCCAACACCGGGGAGCTGTTTTTT
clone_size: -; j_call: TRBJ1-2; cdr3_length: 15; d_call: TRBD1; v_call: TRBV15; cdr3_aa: CATSRDSARGLGYTF; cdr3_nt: TGTGCCACCAGCAGAGATTCTGCCAGGGGGCTTGGCTACACCTTC
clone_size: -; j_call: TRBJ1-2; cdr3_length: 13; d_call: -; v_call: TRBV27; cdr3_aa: CASSNQKSYGYTF; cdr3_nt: TGTGCCAGCAGCAACCAGAAGAGCTATGGCTACACCTTC
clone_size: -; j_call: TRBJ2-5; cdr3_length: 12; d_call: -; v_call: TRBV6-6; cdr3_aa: CASSYARETQYF; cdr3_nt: TGTGCCAGCAGTTACGCGAGAGAGACCCAGTACTTC
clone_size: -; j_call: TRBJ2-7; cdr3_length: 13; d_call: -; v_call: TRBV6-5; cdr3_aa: CASSYGQSYEQYF; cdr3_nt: TGTGCCAGCAGTTACGGACAATCCTACGAGCAGTACTTC
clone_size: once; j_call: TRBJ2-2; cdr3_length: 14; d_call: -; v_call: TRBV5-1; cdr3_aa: CASSLRPNTGELFF; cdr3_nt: TGCGCCAGCAGCTTAAGGCCGAACACCGGGGAGCTGTTTTTT
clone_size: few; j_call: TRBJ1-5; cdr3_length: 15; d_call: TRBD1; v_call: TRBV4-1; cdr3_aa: CASSQWDRGGQPQHF; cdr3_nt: TGCGCCAGCAGCCAATGGGACAGGGGAGGTCAGCCCCAGCATTTT
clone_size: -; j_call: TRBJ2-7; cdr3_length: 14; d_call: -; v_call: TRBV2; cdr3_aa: CASVSQGPIYEQYF; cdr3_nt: TGTGCCAGCGTTTCCCAGGGGCCTATTTACGAGCAGTACTTC
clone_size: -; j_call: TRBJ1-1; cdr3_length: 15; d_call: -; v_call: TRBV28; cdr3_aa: CASSLRGNGVTEAFF; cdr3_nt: TGTGCCAGCAGTTTAAGAGGGAATGGTGTCACTGAAGCTTTCTTT
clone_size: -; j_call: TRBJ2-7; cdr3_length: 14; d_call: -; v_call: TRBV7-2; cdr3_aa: CASSFSSLIYEQYF; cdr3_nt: TGTGCCAGCAGCTTCTCCTCCCTAATTTACGAGCAGTACTTC
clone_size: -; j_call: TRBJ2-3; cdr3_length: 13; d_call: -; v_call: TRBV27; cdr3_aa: CASTRSSTDTQYF; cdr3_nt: TGTGCCAGCACTCGATCTAGCACAGATACGCAGTATTTT
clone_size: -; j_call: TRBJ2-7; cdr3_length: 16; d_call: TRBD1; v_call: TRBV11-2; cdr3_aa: CASSHPRDRKSHEQYF; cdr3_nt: TGTGCCAGCAGCCACCCTCGGGACAGAAAGTCCCACGAGCAGTACTTC
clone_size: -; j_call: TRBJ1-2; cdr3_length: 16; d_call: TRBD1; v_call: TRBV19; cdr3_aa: CASSIGGTGGDYGYTF; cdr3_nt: TGTGCCAGTAGTATTGGAGGGACAGGGGGCGACTATGGCTACACCTTC
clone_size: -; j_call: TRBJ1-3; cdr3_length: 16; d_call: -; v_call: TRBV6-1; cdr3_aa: CASSEIVSRPGNTIYF; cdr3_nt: TGTGCCAGCAGTGAAATCGTTTCCCGCCCTGGAAACACCATATATTTT
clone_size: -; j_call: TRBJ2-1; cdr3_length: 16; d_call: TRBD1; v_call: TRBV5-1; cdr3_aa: CASSLGDRGPYNEQFF; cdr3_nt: TGCGCCAGCAGCCTCGGGGACAGGGGGCCGTACAATGAGCAGTTCTTC
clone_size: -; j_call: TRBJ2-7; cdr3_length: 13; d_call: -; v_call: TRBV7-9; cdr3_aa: CASSFPAASEQYF; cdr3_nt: TGTGCCAGCAGCTTCCCGGCAGCCAGTGAGCAGTACTTC
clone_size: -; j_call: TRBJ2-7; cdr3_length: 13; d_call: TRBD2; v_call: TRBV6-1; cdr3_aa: CASRTSGSNEQYF; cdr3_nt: TGTGCCAGCAGGACTAGCGGGTCTAACGAGCAGTACTTC
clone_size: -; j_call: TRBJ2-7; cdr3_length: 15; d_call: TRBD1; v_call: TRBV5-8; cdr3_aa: CASSLLGQGAREQYF; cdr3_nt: TGTGCCAGCAGCTTGCTTGGACAGGGGGCCCGGGAGCAGTACTTC
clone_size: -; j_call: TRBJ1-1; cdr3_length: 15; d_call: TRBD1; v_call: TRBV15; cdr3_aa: CATSRGGTENTEAFF; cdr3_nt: TGTGCCACCAGCAGAGGTGGGACAGAGAACACTGAAGCTTTCTTT
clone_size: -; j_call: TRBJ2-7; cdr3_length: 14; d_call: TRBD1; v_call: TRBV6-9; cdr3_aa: CASSSRDRGYEQYF; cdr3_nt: TGTGCCAGCAGTTCCCGGGACAGGGGATACGAGCAGTACTTC
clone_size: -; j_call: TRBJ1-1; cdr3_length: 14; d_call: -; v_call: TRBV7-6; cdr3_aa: CASSSGYRDTEAFF; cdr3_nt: TGTGCCAGCAGCTCCGGCTACAGGGACACTGAAGCTTTCTTT
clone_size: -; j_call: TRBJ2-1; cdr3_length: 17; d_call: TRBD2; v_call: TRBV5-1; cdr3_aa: CASSQLGRTSSYNEQFF; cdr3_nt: TGCGCCAGCAGCCAGTTGGGTAGGACTAGCTCCTACAATGAGCAGTTCTTC
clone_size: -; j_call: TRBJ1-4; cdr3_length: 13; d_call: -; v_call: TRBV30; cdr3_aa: CAWSGGLGEKLFF; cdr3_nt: TGTGCCTGGAGTGGAGGGCTCGGTGAAAAACTGTTTTTT
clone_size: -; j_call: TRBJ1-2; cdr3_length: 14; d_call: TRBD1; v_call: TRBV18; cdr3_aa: CASSPTGDWPGYTF; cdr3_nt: TGTGCCAGCTCACCGACAGGGGACTGGCCTGGCTACACCTTC
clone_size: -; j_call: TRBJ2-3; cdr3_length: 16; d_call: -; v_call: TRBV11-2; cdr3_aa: CASTSPGTVSTDTQYF; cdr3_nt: TGTGCCAGCACCTCTCCCGGGACGGTGAGCACAGATACGCAGTATTTT
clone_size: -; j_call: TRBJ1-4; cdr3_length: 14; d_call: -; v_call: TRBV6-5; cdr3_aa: CASSYGGRDEKLFF; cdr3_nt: TGTGCCAGCAGTTACGGGGGTCGGGATGAAAAACTGTTTTTT
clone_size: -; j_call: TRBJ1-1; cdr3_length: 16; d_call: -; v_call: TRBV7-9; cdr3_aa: CASSVLGEEGNTEAFF; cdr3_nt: TGTGCCAGCAGCGTCCTAGGGGAAGAGGGGAACACTGAAGCTTTCTTT
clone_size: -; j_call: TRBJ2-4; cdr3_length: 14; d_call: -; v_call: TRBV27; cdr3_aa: CASSPGGTVNIQYF; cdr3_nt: TGTGCCAGCAGTCCAGGGGGGACGGTAAACATTCAGTACTTC
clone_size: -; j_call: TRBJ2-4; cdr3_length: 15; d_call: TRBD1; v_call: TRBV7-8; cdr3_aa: CASRSTGEAKNIQYF; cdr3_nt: TGTGCCAGCAGATCTACAGGGGAGGCCAAAAACATTCAGTACTTC
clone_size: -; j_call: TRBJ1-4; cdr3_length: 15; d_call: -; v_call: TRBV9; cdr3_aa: CASSVGGGTNEKLFF; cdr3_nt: TGTGCCAGCAGCGTAGGGGGAGGCACTAATGAAAAACTGTTTTTT
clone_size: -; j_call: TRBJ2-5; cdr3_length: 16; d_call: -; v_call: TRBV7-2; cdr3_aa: CASSFSTGTLRETQYF; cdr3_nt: TGTGCCAGCAGCTTCTCCACCGGGACCCTTAGGGAGACCCAGTACTTC
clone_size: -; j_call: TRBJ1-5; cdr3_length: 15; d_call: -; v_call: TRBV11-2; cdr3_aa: CASSLTSGTAQPQHF; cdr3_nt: TGTGCCAGCAGCTTAACTTCGGGTACGGCTCAGCCCCAGCATTTT
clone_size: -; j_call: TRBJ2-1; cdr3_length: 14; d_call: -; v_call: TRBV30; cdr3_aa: CAWSVTFGLGLEFF; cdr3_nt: TGTGCCTGGAGTGTAACTTTTGGCCTAGGGCTAGAGTTCTTC
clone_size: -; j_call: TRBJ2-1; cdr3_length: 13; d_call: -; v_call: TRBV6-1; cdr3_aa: CASSSGRGGEQFF; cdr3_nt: TGTGCCAGCAGCTCGGGACGGGGCGGTGAGCAGTTCTTC
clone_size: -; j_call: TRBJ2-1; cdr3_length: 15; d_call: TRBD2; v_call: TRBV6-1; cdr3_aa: CASSSSGRAWDEQFF; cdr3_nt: TGTGCCAGCAGTTCTAGCGGGAGGGCTTGGGATGAGCAGTTCTTC
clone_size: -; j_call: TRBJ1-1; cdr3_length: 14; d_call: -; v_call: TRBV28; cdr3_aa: CASSLRSDRVGAFF; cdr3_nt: TGTGCCAGCAGTTTGAGGTCCGACAGAGTCGGAGCTTTCTTT